These 27 T cell receptor beta chains came from one sample sequenced in a study of OX40 agonist ivuxolimab in advanced cancers. The assay was immunoSEQ multiplex PCR, and TCRdb's table has in-frame clones only and misses some. Of some 100,000 clones in the sample, 89% were seen once. The input for sequencing was CD4+ or CD8+ T cells sorted from blood, taken in a trial of the OX40 agonist ivuxolimab. The receptors come from an adult with an advanced solid tumor such as melanoma, head and neck, liver or kidney cancer.

A single count supports this clone. CDR3 protein: CASRLGGIQGYNEQFF. DNA of the CDR3: TGCGCCAGCAGGCTGGGGGGAATCCAGGGCTACAATGAGCAGTTCTTC. The chain links TRBV5-1 to TRBJ2-1; possible D gene TRBD2, 6 bases. Trimming cost V 5 bases and J 3 bases, with 18 bases left between them. This CDR3 is built from 16 residues. Germline V gene lookup returns CDR1 SGHRS and CDR2 YFSETQ.

The gene calls are TRBV6-1 and TRBJ1-5; perhaps TRBD1 as D (5 bases). The V end lost 4 bases, the J end lost 7 bases, and 17 bases lay between the germline ends. Germline V gene data show CDR1 as MNHNS and CDR2 as SASEGT. The CDR3 consists of 15 residues. The CDR3 is CASSALGGAGQPQHF. The CDR3 DNA follows: TGTGCCAGCAGTGCTCTTGGGGGAGCAGGACAGCCCCAGCATTTT.

The V gene is TRBV5-1, the J gene TRBJ1-5; 7 bases line up with TRBD1. The length of the CDR3 is 13 residues. Germline V gene data show CDR1 as SGHRS and CDR2 as YFSETQ. V gave up 5 bases and J gave up 5 bases; unmatched junction bases: 4. CDR3 loop: CASRYDRDQPQHF. The CDR3 nucleotides are TGCGCCAGCAGATATGACAGGGATCAGCCCCAGCATTTT.

V and J are TRBV6-6 and TRBJ2-1; D perhaps matches TRBD2 (6 bases). The CDR3 totals 13 residues. Trimming took 0 bases from V and 9 from J, leaving 9 bases between them. Germline CDR1 is MNHNY and CDR2 is SVGAGI (reference sequence). This CDR3 is CASSYSPGLEQFF. In DNA, the CDR3 is TGTGCCAGCAGTTACTCACCGGGACTTGAGCAGTTCTTC.

There are a few counts of this clone. The V and J genes are TRBV28 and TRBJ1-2; 7 bases align to TRBD1. The length of the CDR3 is 13 residues. The trim removed 6 bases at V and 4 bases at J, leaving 5 bases unmatched. Looked up from germline, CDR1 is MDHEN and CDR2 is SYDVKM. CDR3 residues: CASRADRVYGYTF. CDR3 in DNA: TGTGCCAGCAGAGCCGACAGGGTCTATGGCTACACCTTC.

The V and J genes are TRBV28 and TRBJ2-7, with D perhaps TRBD2 (5 bases). Germline V gene lookup returns CDR1 MDHEN and CDR2 SYDVKM. V lost 5 bases to trimming and J lost 2 bases, with 13 bases between them. This CDR3 comprises 14 residues. The CDR3 region has the DNA TGTGCCAGCAGTCCCGGAGGCTCACCCTACGAGCAGTACTTC. Its translation is CASSPGGSPYEQYF. Full variable domain (rest looked up from reference TRBV28 and TRBJ2-7): DVKVTQSSRYLVKRTGEKVFLECVQDMDHENMFWYRQDPGLGLRLIYFSYDVKMKEKGDIPEGYSVSREKKERFSLILESASTNQTSMYLCASSPGGSPYEQYFGPGTRLTVT.

The chain joins TRBV14 to TRBJ1-6, with D unclear. The CDR3 runs to 12 residues. The V end lost 1 base, the J end lost 7 bases, and 2 bases lay between the germline ends. Per the germline V gene, CDR1 is SGHDN and CDR2 is FVKESK. The CDR3 region is CASSQGNSPLHF. The DNA of the CDR3 is TGTGCCAGCAGCCAAGGGAATTCACCCCTCCACTTT.

V gene TRBV19 combines with J gene TRBJ2-7; D gene unclear. Deletions cut 4 bases from V and 7 bases from J, with 17 bases between. The length of the CDR3 is 14 residues. The germline V gene encodes CDR1 LNHDA and CDR2 SQIVND (reference sequence). CDR3 bases: TGTGCCAGTAGTACCACGGCTTTGGCAGGAGAGCAGTACTTC. It is translated as CASSTTALAGEQYF.

The chain has TRBV5-1 and TRBJ2-1; 8 bases align to TRBD2. With 4 bases clipped from V and 4 bases from J, the junction kept 7 bases outside the gene matches. Germline loops: CDR1 SGHRS, CDR2 YFSETQ. This CDR3 comprises 15 residues. The CDR3 region has the DNA TGCGCCAGCAGCCTGCCCGGGACTAGATACAATGAGCAGTTCTTC. It translates to CASSLPGTRYNEQFF.

The J gene is TRBJ1-1, the V gene TRBV5-1; D is possibly TRBD1 (6 bases). This CDR3 contains 16 residues. With 1 base removed from V and 0 bases from J, the gap between germline ends came to 13 bases. The germline V gene has CDR1 SGHRS and CDR2 YFSETQ. CDR3 amino acids: CASSLSWGAMNTEAFF. CDR3 sequence (DNA): TGCGCCAGCAGCTTGTCGTGGGGGGCTATGAACACTGAAGCTTTCTTT.

The chain uses TRBV9 and TRBJ1-4; TRBD1 aligns across 8 bases. After removal of 0 bases from V and 7 bases from J, the junction contained 8 bases not matched to a gene. The CDR3 spans 16 residues. Germline CDR1 and CDR2: SGDLS and YYNGEE. CDR3 nucleotide sequence: TGTGCCAGCAGCGTAGGGGTGGGGACAGGCGTTGAAAAACTGTTTTTT. It encodes CASSVGVGTGVEKLFF.

The V call is TRBV5-4, the J call TRBJ2-1; 8 bases line up with TRBD2. Germline lookup yields CDR1 SGHNT and CDR2 YYREEE (reference sequence). The CDR3 covers 14 residues. After removal of 0 bases from V and 12 bases from J, the junction contained 8 bases not matched to a gene. CDR3 nucleotides: TGTGCCAGCAGCTTGGCCGGGACTAGGGGCAGGCAGTTCTTC. It encodes CASSLAGTRGRQFF.

The genes are TRBV6-5 and TRBJ2-7; the D is unclear. This CDR3 spans 15 amino acids. The V gene's germline CDR1 is MNHEY and CDR2 SVGAGI. V was pared by 0 bases and J by 3 bases, with 12 bases between. The CDR3 DNA reads TGTGCCAGCAGTTACTCTGGAGCTTCGAACTACGAGCAGTACTTC. Amino acids: CASSYSGASNYEQYF.

The chain combines TRBV7-9 with TRBJ2-6; no definite D call. The CDR3 contains 15 residues. V lost 1 base and J 0 bases, leaving 4 bases between the germline ends. CDR1 is SEHNR and CDR2 is FQNEAQ in the germline V gene (reference sequence). CDR3 DNA: TGTGCCAGCAGCTTAGAAAGCTCTGGGGCCAACGTCCTGACTTTC. Translated: CASSLESSGANVLTF.

The V and J genes are TRBV11-2 and TRBJ2-1; TRBD2 matches 9 bases. With 5 bases clipped from V and 13 bases from J, the junction kept 3 bases outside the gene matches. Germline assignment: CDR1 SGHAT and CDR2 FQNNGV. The CDR3 contains 11 residues. The CDR3 region is CASSRGLAQFF. In nucleotides, the CDR3 is TGTGCCAGCAGCCGGGGACTAGCCCAGTTCTTC.

The chain carries TRBV18 and TRBJ2-7, with D tentatively TRBD1 or TRBD2 (6 bases each). Deletions cut 3 bases from V and 0 bases from J, with 12 bases between. Germline-derived CDR1 and CDR2 are KGHSH and LQKENI. The CDR3 sequence is 15 residues long. CDR3 amino acids: CASSPSGATSYEQYF. The CDR3 DNA reads as TGTGCCAGCTCACCGTCGGGGGCCACCTCCTACGAGCAGTACTTC. The full variable domain, with the rest looked up from reference TRBV18 and TRBJ2-7, is NAGVMQNPRHLVRRRGQEARLRCSPMKGHSHVYWYRQLPEEGLKFMVYLQKENIIDESGMPKERFSAEFPKEGPSILRIQQVVRGDSAAYFCASSPSGATSYEQYFGPGTRLTVT.

This sequence joins TRBV19 and TRBJ2-5; D remains unclear. The germline V gene encodes CDR1 LNHDA and CDR2 SQIVND (reference sequence). This CDR3 is built from 13 residues. V lost 5 bases and J 5 bases, leaving 12 bases between the germline ends. The CDR3 region has the DNA TGTGCCAGTAGTTTCACCCTGGGGGAGACCCAGTACTTC. Residues: CASSFTLGETQYF.

CDR3 nucleotide sequence: TGTGCCAGCAGCCAAGTGGTTGGGAACTACGAGCAGTACTTC. It encodes CASSQVVGNYEQYF. This chain links TRBV14 with TRBJ2-7; D ambiguous. This CDR3 comprises 14 residues. Per germline, CDR1 SGHDN and CDR2 FVKESK. Trimming took off 1 base at V and 3 bases at J, with 10 bases between the two ends. Filled out from reference TRBV14 and TRBJ2-7, the complete variable domain reads EAGVTQFPSHSVIEKGQTVTLRCDPISGHDNLYWYRRVMGKEIKFLLHFVKESKQDESGMPNNRFLAERTGGTYSTLKVQPAELEDSGVYFCASSQVVGNYEQYFGPGTRLTVT.

This clone came up once. V gene TRBV6-5 combines with J gene TRBJ1-6; the D gene is possibly TRBD1 (6 bases). Trimming took 4 bases from V and 9 from J, leaving 19 bases between them. Per the germline V gene, CDR1 is MNHEY and CDR2 is SVGAGI. This CDR3 is built from 16 residues. CDR3 sequence (DNA): TGTGCCAGCAGTTGGTCAGGGGCGTGGGGCAGTTCACCCCTCCACTTT. This translates into CASSWSGAWGSSPLHF.

V usage is TRBV30 and J usage is TRBJ1-4; no clear D gene. Germline loops: CDR1 GTSNPN, CDR2 SVGIG (reference sequence). V lost 1 base, J lost 3 bases, and 6 bases lay in between. CDR3 length: 13 amino acids. The chain's CDR3 is CAWSGDPNEKLFF. The CDR3 nucleotides are TGTGCCTGGAGTGGAGACCCTAATGAAAAACTGTTTTTT.

This chain links TRBV2 with TRBJ2-5; a weak D match, TRBD1 (5 bases). The CDR3 has 13 residues. The germline gives CDR1 SNHLY, CDR2 FYNNEI. V lost 4 bases and J lost 1, with 7 bases in between. In DNA, the CDR3 is TGTGCCAGCAGTGGACAGCCCCAAGAGACCCAGTACTTC. Its translation: CASSGQPQETQYF.

The V gene is TRBV7-2, the J gene TRBJ2-7, with 9 bases fitting TRBD2. There are 15 residues in the CDR3. Trimming removed 2 bases from V and 0 bases from J; junction bases left unmatched: 2. Germline loops: CDR1 SGHTA, CDR2 FQGNSA. In nucleotides, the CDR3 is TGTGCCAGCAGCTTAACTAGCGGGTCCTCCTACGAGCAGTACTTC. Its translation: CASSLTSGSSYEQYF.

The chain has TRBV30 and TRBJ1-2; 7 bases align to TRBD1. The CDR3 sequence is 12 residues long. Germline assignment: CDR1 GTSNPN and CDR2 SVGIG (reference sequence). Here the CDR3 reads CAGSQGDYGYTF. For the CDR3, the DNA is TGTGCTGGGAGCCAGGGGGACTATGGCTACACCTTC. The whole variable domain, remainder taken from reference TRBV30 and TRBJ1-2, is SQTIHQWPATLVQPVGSPLSLECTVEGTSNPNLYWYRQAAGRGLQLLFYSVGIGQISSEVPQNLSASRPQDRQFILSSKKLLLSDSGFYLCAGSQGDYGYTFGSGTRLTVV.

The chain uses TRBV7-9 and TRBJ1-6, with 11 bases lining up with TRBD1. This CDR3 is 15 amino acids long. V dropped 4 bases and J dropped 9; count of bases not matched to a gene: 5. Germline loops: CDR1 SEHNR, CDR2 FQNEAQ (reference sequence). The CDR3 loop reads CASSSDGTGGSPLHF. For the CDR3, the DNA is TGTGCCAGCAGCTCCGACGGGACAGGGGGTTCACCCCTCCACTTT.

J is TRBJ2-3 and V is TRBV7-6, with D possibly TRBD1 on 5 matching bases. CDR3 length equals 13 residues. The V end lost 0 bases, the J end lost 8 bases, and 9 bases lay between the germline ends. CDR1 is SGHVS, CDR2 FNYEAQ, per germline. The CDR3: CASSLAVDSTQYF. The CDR3, as DNA: TGTGCCAGCAGCTTAGCGGTAGACAGTACGCAGTATTTT.

The genes are TRBV5-4 and TRBJ1-6; maybe TRBD1 (5 bases). The CDR3 is 16 residues long. In germline, CDR1 is SGHNT, CDR2 YYREEE (reference sequence). Deletions cut 3 bases from V and 4 bases from J, with 14 bases between. This CDR3 reads CASSSPGQGYNSPLHF. DNA for the CDR3: TGTGCCAGCAGCTCCCCCGGGCAGGGATATAATTCACCCCTCCACTTT.

The chain links TRBV7-2 to TRBJ2-2, with D possibly TRBD1 on 6 matching bases. V lost 1 base and J 6 bases, leaving 12 bases between the germline ends. Germline values: CDR1 SGHTA, CDR2 FQGNSA. The CDR3 totals 15 residues. The CDR3 protein is CASSLGFSGAGELFF. The CDR3 DNA reads as TGTGCCAGCAGCTTAGGGTTTTCAGGGGCCGGGGAGCTGTTTTTT.